This TCR beta chain was recorded in a study of blood T cell repertoires in COVID-19. Study-wide background: PBMCs, B-cell-depleted T cells, or T cells provided the cDNA or gDNA that made up the material.

In the study's own analysis: The assay estimated nucleated cells by amplifying reference gene primers. Method: immunoSEQ multiplex PCR; TCRdb's copy keeps in-frame clones and lacks some. Clonal size and the V and J genes are those of that table, whereas D and trimming came from the DNA. The repertoire holds 90,000 to 150,000 clones, with over 75% as singletons. V lost 3 bases to trimming and J lost 3 bases, with 13 bases between them. Per germline, CDR1 SGDLS and CDR2 YYNGEE. The CDR3 contains 15 residues. Sequencing used peripheral blood. This rearrangement joins TRBV9 to TRBJ1-5; D is ambiguous. The sequence was obtained from a man between 50 and 59 years old with acute or convalescent COVID-19. This CDR3 reads CASSADGQTNQPQHF. CDR3 in DNA: TGTGCCAGCAGCGCAGATGGGCAGACCAATCAGCCCCAGCATTTT. Variable domain in full (rest from reference TRBV9 and TRBJ1-5): DSGVTQTPKHLITATGQRVTLRCSPRSGDLSVYWYQQSLDQGLQFLIQYYNGEERAKGNILERFSAQQFPDLHSELNLSSLELGDSALYFCASSADGQTNQPQHFGDGTRLSIL.